Included here is one TCR beta chain sequence, with context. The CDR3 loop spans 15 amino acids. V lost 5 bases, J lost 5 bases, and 9 bases stayed unmatched. Germline V gene sequence: CDR1 SGHAT, CDR2 FQNNGV. The source of the sample is a study of control samples from healthy donors and cancer patients. Assay: immunoSEQ multiplex PCR; the TCRdb copy retains only in-frame clones and omits some. The sample records about 82,000 clones, approximately 87% being singletons. The TCR was taken from a man aged 45 to 65 in good health. The sample comprised blood. V gene TRBV11-2 combines with J gene TRBJ2-3; 8 bases are shared with TRBD1. The CDR3 DNA is TGTGCCAGCAGCCTCACTAGGGACAGGCGAGATACGCAGTATTTT. Its translation: CASSLTRDRRDTQYF.